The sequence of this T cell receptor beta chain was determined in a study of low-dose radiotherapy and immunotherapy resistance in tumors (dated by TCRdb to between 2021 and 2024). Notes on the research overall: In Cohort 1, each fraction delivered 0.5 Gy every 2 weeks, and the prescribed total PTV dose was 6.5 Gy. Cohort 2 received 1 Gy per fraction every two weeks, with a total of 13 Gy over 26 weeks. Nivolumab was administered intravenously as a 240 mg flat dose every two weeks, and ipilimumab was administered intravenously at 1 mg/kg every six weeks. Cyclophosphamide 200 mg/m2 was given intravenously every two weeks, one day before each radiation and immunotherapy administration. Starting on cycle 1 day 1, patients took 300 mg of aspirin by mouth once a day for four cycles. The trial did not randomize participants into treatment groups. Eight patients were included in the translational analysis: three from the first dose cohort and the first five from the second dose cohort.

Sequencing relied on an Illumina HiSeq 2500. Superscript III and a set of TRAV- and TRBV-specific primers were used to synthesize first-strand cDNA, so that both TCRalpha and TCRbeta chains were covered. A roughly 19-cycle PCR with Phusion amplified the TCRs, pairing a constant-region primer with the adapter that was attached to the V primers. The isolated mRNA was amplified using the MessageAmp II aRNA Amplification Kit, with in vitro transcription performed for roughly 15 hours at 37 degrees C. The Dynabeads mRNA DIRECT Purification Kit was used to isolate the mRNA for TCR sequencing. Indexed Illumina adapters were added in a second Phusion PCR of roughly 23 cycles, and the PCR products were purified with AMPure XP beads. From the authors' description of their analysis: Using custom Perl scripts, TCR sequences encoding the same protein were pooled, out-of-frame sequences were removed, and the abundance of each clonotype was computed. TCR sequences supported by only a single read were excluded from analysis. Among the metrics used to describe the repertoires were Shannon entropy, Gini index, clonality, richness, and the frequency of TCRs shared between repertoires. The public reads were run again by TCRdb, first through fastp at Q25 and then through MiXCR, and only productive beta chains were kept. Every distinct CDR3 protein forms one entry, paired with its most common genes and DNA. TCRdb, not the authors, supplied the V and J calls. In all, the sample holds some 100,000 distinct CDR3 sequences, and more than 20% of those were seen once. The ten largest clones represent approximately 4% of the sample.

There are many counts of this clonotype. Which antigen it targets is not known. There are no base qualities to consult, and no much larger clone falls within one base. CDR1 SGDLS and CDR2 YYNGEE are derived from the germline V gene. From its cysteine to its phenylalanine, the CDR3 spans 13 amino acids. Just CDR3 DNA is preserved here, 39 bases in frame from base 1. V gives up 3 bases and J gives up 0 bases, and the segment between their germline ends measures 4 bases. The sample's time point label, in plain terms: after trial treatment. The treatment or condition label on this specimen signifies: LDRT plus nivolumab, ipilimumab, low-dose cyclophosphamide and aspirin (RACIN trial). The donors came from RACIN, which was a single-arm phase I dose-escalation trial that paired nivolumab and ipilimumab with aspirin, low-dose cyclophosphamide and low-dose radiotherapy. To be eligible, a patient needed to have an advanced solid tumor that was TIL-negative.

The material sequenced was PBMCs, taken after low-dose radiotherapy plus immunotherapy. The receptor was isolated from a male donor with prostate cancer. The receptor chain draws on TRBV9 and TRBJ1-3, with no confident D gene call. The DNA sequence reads TGTGCCAGCAGCGGCAACTCTGGAAACACCATATATTTT. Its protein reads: CASSGNSGNTIYF.